This T cell receptor (beta chain) was captured in a study of shared T cell receptors in the human thymus. This table comes from immunoSEQ multiplex PCR, and its TCRdb copy is limited to in-frame clones, with some not included. The sample carries hundreds of thousands of clones, 85% to 90% recorded once. CDR1 SGHRS and CDR2 YFSETQ come from the germline V gene. The CDR3 is 20 amino acids. V was clipped by 3 bases and J by 0 bases; unmatched bases: 14. These records were also assigned to another study, of human thymus T cells.

This rearrangement joins TRBV5-1 to TRBJ2-6, with 8 nucleotides matching TRBD1. Sequencing input: thymocytes. This sequence originates from a boy younger than two with a congenital heart defect. The CDR3 here is CASSSAPDRGLGSGANVLTF. DNA for the CDR3: TGCGCCAGCAGCTCAGCCCCCGACAGGGGACTTGGCTCTGGGGCCAACGTCCTGACTTTC.